This entry concerns a single TCR beta chain. The data stem from a study of blood T cells in healthy people across ages. Through a sample-barcoded 5' primer and a J-beta primer mix, a second PCR was run for roughly 6 to 12 cycles. TCRdb processed the 5' RACE reads anew with MiXCR; each CDR3 protein has one entry. The sample includes over a million distinct CDR3 sequences, 40% to 45% seen only once; the top ten take approximately 20%. From germline, CDR1 is SGHDN and CDR2 FVKESK. The CDR3 is made up of 16 amino acids. With 2 bases removed from V and 0 bases from J, the gap between germline ends came to 11 bases.

The sequencing sample was made of blood. The source of this sequence is a woman in her fifties or sixties in good health. The V gene is TRBV14, the J gene TRBJ2-4; D is tentatively TRBD1 or TRBD2 (5 bases each). The DNA for the CDR3 is TGTGCCAGCAGCCAATCAGGGAGTATAGCCAAAAACATTCAGTACTTC. Translating gives CASSQSGSIAKNIQYF. Supplemented by reference TRBV14 and TRBJ2-4, the full variable domain reads EAGVTQFPSHSVIEKGQTVTLRCDPISGHDNLYWYRRVMGKEIKFLLHFVKESKQDESGMPNNRFLAERTGGTYSTLKVQPAELEDSGVYFCASSQSGSIAKNIQYFGAGTRLSVL.